This T cell receptor (beta chain) appears in the sequencing data of a study of response to subunit inactivated influenza vaccine. The CDR3 covers 16 residues. The germline gives CDR1 SGHTA, CDR2 FQGTGA. The V segment lost 4 bases and the J segment 0 bases; nucleotides outside the gene matches: 2. The study's findings and limits: Authors suggested that a seasonal influenza vaccination recruits few new T cells each time.

In TCRdb, the RT-PCR reads were re-called with MiXCR into one record per CDR3 protein. This table has about 520,000 distinct CDR3 sequences, 7.2% appearing once. This clonotype was seen ten or more times. Its cognate antigen is unknown. The rearrangement links TRBV7-3 to TRBJ2-5, with 13 nucleotides matching TRBD2. The sequence was obtained from a man between 50 and 70 years old who received an inactivated influenza vaccine. The material sequenced was PBMCs from blood, taken approximately 25 months after vaccination. The CDR3 protein is CASSSGLAGDQETQYF. The CDR3 DNA is TGTGCCAGCAGCTCCGGACTAGCGGGAGACCAAGAGACCCAGTACTTC.